This TCR beta chain emerged from a study of identical twins. Findings and limits, study-wide: A cross-sectional statistical analysis, not follow-up of the same donors, supported the conclusions. Insertions ran lower in abundant cord blood beta clonotypes, though not in memory repertoires. Beta out-of-frame sequences showed weaker excess sharing between twins.

TCRdb itself ran the 5' RACE reads through MiXCR, one entry per CDR3 protein. Of about 900,000 distinct CDR3 sequences in the sample, approximately 13% were seen once. Concerning this clonotype: Its antigen is unidentified.

The CDR3 is 16 residues long. Germline CDR1 LNHNV, CDR2 YYDKDF (reference sequence). The V end lost 4 bases, the J end lost 8 bases, and 21 bases lay between the germline ends. The same sample was also used in a study of yellow fever vaccine responses in identical twins.

Sequencing was performed on PBMCs. The clonotype was recovered from a woman aged 18-29 years in good health. This chain joins TRBV15 and TRBJ2-1, with D uncertain. Here the CDR3 DNA reads TGTGCCACCAGCAAATCCCGGGTCCCCGGATTCGATGAGCAGTTCTTC. It codes for CATSKSRVPGFDEQFF.